Below are 27 T cell receptor beta chains sequenced from a single sample in a study of beta chain features in type 1 diabetes. Findings and limits, study-wide: Significant though moderate, a shortening of TCRB CDR3s appeared in all four CD4+ subsets of Type 1 diabetes patients.

Their target antigens are unknown. The authors reverse transcribed all of the isolated RNA, so sequencing captured expressed TCRB transcripts. Generated by immunoSEQ multiplex PCR, the TCRdb table keeps only in-frame clones and is missing some. The sample contains a few hundred thousand clones, about 24% of which appear only once. Sequencing was carried out using naive CD4+ T cells from blood. The receptors here all came from a woman in her thirties with type 1 diabetes.

V usage is TRBV28 and J usage is TRBJ2-7; the match to TRBD2 covers 12 bases. With V trimmed by 4 bases and J by 4 bases, 8 bases remained unmatched. The germline V gene has CDR1 MDHEN and CDR2 SYDVKM. The CDR3 contains 16 residues. CDR3 sequence: CASSSPPSGRGYEQYF. Written as DNA, the CDR3 is TGTGCCAGCAGTTCACCCCCTAGCGGGAGGGGATACGAGCAGTACTTC.

Details on this clone: In the same sample, other DNA sequences code for this CDR3. The V and J genes are TRBV20-1 and TRBJ2-5; D is undetermined. Trimming pared 1 base from V and 5 bases from J, leaving 5 bases between. Germline assignment: CDR1 DFQATT and CDR2 SNEGSKA (reference sequence). The CDR3 has 11 residues. The CDR3 protein is CSARARETQYF. CDR3 sequence (DNA): TGCAGTGCTAGAGCTCGGGAGACCCAGTACTTC.

This clone came up a few times. The genes are TRBV10-3 and TRBJ2-3; 8 positions match TRBD2. Germline V gene data show CDR1 as ENHRY and CDR2 as SYGVKD. V dropped 4 bases and J dropped 2; count of bases not matched to a gene: 5. This CDR3 region has 15 residues. The CDR3 DNA reads as TGTGCCATCAGTGTAGGGCGGGAGGCCACAGATACGCAGTATTTT. Protein product: CAISVGREATDTQYF.

This clone showed up just a few times. The V and J genes are TRBV19 and TRBJ2-3; D possibly corresponds to TRBD2 (7 bases). Germline V lookup: CDR1 LNHDA, CDR2 SQIVND (reference sequence). The V end was cut by 10 bases, the J end by 4 bases, with 18 bases between. This CDR3 comprises 14 residues. CDR3 DNA sequence: TGTGCCACCGGACTAGGACAGCCGTCAGATACGCAGTATTTT. Its translation is CATGLGQPSDTQYF.

A few counts support this clone. The V gene is TRBV29-1, the J gene TRBJ2-5; 11 positions agree with TRBD2. The V gene end was trimmed by 3 bases and the J gene end by 1 base; junction bases not matched to a gene: 4. Germline loops: CDR1 SQVTM, CDR2 ANQGSEA. The CDR3 is made up of 15 amino acids. CDR3 bases: TGCAGCGTTGACGGGACTAGCGGTTTCCAAGAGACCCAGTACTTC. Residues: CSVDGTSGFQETQYF.

The chain is built from TRBV29-1 and TRBJ1-1; D unresolved. In germline, CDR1 is SQVTM, CDR2 ANQGSEA. V was shortened by 7 bases and J by 5 bases, with 14 bases between the two germline ends. The CDR3 contains 12 residues. The CDR3 here is CSAAKAGTEAFF. Here the CDR3 DNA reads TGCAGCGCCGCCAAGGCCGGGACTGAAGCTTTCTTT.

This chain joins TRBV5-1 and TRBJ1-3, with D possibly TRBD1 on 5 matching bases. Germline assignment: CDR1 SGHRS and CDR2 YFSETQ. V gave up 0 bases and J gave up 3 bases, with 16 bases separating them. The CDR3 loop spans 17 amino acids. CDR3 sequence reads: CASSLVGGSDLGNTIYF. The CDR3 DNA follows: TGCGCCAGCAGCTTGGTCGGGGGGAGCGACCTTGGAAACACCATATATTTT. Full variable domain (missing parts from reference TRBV5-1 and TRBJ1-3): KAGVTQTPRYLIKTRGQQVTLSCSPISGHRSVSWYQQTPGQGLQFLFEYFSETQRNKGNFPGRFSGRQFSNSRSEMNVSTLELGDSALYLCASSLVGGSDLGNTIYFGEGSWLTVV.

This chain connects TRBV25-1 to TRBJ2-3; D unresolved. V was cut by 3 bases and J by 4 bases, with 8 bases left in between. Germline V gene sequence: CDR1 MGHDK, CDR2 SYGVNS. The CDR3 has 13 amino acids. The CDR3, as DNA: TGTGCCAGCAGTGAGGGTAGCCCAGATACGCAGTATTTT. Translated: CASSEGSPDTQYF. The whole variable domain, remainder taken from reference TRBV25-1 and TRBJ2-3, is EADIYQTPRYLVIGTGKKITLECSQTMGHDKMYWYQQDPGMELHLIHYSYGVNSTEKGDLSSESTVSRIRTEHFPLTLESARPSHTSQYLCASSEGSPDTQYFGPGTRLTVL.

With respect to this clone: Other DNA sequences in the sample encode the same CDR3. This sequence joins TRBV7-9 and TRBJ2-2; D is unresolved. V was clipped by 3 bases and J by 4 bases, with 3 bases between them. The CDR3 extends over 12 amino acids. Germline loops: CDR1 SEHNR, CDR2 FQNEAQ (reference sequence). The CDR3 region is CASSFLTGELFF. The CDR3 nucleotides read TGTGCCAGCAGCTTCCTCACCGGGGAGCTGTTTTTT.

The sample holds a few counts of this clone. The gene calls are TRBV30 and TRBJ2-5; weak D call: TRBD2 (5 bases). Germline V lookup: CDR1 GTSNPN, CDR2 SVGIG (reference sequence). V dropped 7 bases and J dropped 6 bases, with 15 bases sitting between them. This CDR3 comprises 12 residues. The CDR3 bases are TGTGCCTCCACGGGGAGTTTAAAGACCCAGTACTTC. Its translation is CASTGSLKTQYF.

The rearrangement joins TRBV19 to TRBJ2-6; TRBD1 matches 7 bases. The CDR3 extends over 15 amino acids. Germline CDR1 and CDR2: LNHDA and SQIVND (reference sequence). V lost 5 bases, J lost 10 bases, and 11 bases stayed unmatched. Here the CDR3 DNA reads TGTGCCAGTAGTCTCCGACAGGGCAGGGAAAACGTCCTGACTTTC. This gives the protein CASSLRQGRENVLTF.

This clone was seen only once. This chain connects TRBV29-1 to TRBJ1-1; 7 bases are a match to TRBD1. In germline, CDR1 is SQVTM, CDR2 ANQGSEA. V trimming: 8 bases; J trimming: 1 base; junction bases outside the gene matches: 7. This CDR3 has 13 residues. The CDR3 region is CSHQGVRNTEAFF. The CDR3 DNA is TGCAGCCATCAGGGGGTTCGGAACACTGAAGCTTTCTTT.

This rearrangement joins TRBV14 to TRBJ2-7; D ambiguous. CDR3 length: 13 residues. Trimming removed 4 bases at V and 1 base at J, with 8 bases between. The germline V gene has CDR1 SGHDN and CDR2 FVKESK. CDR3 loop: CASSRHGSYEQYF. The CDR3 DNA follows: TGTGCCAGCAGCCGACACGGTTCCTACGAGCAGTACTTC.

This clone was counted only a few times. V is TRBV4-1 and J is TRBJ1-2; D unresolved. Deletions cut 0 bases from V and 2 bases from J, with 13 bases between. CDR1 and CDR2 (germline): MGHRA, YSYEKL. CDR3 length: 16 amino acids. The CDR3 spells CASSQDWAQLNYGYTF. The CDR3, as DNA: TGCGCCAGCAGCCAAGATTGGGCACAACTCAACTATGGCTACACCTTC.

The sample holds a few counts of this clone. A read error may produce the germline difference seen at one junction end. The V call is TRBV7-3, the J call TRBJ2-3; TRBD2 aligns across 12 bases. This CDR3 comprises 16 residues. CDR1 SGHTA and CDR2 FQGTGA come from the germline V gene. The CDR3 DNA reads as TGTGCCAGCAGCCTAACTAGCGGGAGGCCGGGGGATACGCAGTATTTT. Residues: CASSLTSGRPGDTQYF.

The rearrangement links TRBV30 to TRBJ2-1; possible D gene TRBD2, 5 bases. This CDR3 spans 17 amino acids. The germline V gene encodes CDR1 GTSNPN and CDR2 SVGIG (reference sequence). The ends were cut back, 1 base at V and 4 bases at J, with 20 bases in the middle. The CDR3 is CAWSGAGTSSRYNEQFF. The CDR3 DNA follows: TGTGCCTGGAGTGGGGCGGGTACCTCAAGCCGATACAATGAGCAGTTCTTC.

The chain carries TRBV5-1 and TRBJ2-1; possible D gene TRBD1, 7 bases. There are 15 residues in the CDR3. V was clipped by 0 bases and J by 5 bases, with 12 bases between them. Germline values: CDR1 SGHRS, CDR2 YFSETQ. In DNA, the CDR3 is TGCGCCAGCAGCTTGGATGCAGGGGGGCACAATGAGCAGTTCTTC. This sequence encodes CASSLDAGGHNEQFF.

This clone was counted only a few times. The J gene is TRBJ2-7, the V gene TRBV7-9; weak D call: TRBD2 (7 bases). CDR3 length equals 15 residues. V lost 5 bases and J lost 2, with 16 bases in between. CDR1 and CDR2 (germline): SEHNR, FQNEAQ (reference sequence). Here the CDR3 reads CASSPRGGGTYEQYF. The CDR3 nucleotides are TGTGCCAGCAGCCCGAGGGGGGGCGGAACCTACGAGCAGTACTTC.

This clone was seen only a few times. J is TRBJ1-1 and V is TRBV18, with no clear D. Per the germline V gene, CDR1 is KGHSH and CDR2 is LQKENI. V dropped 3 bases and J dropped 2 bases, with 10 bases sitting between them. The CDR3 runs 14 residues. CDR3 DNA sequence: TGTGCCAGCTCACCGCCACAAACAAACACTGAAGCTTTCTTT. Translating it yields CASSPPQTNTEAFF.

This clone has just a few counts. This rearrangement joins TRBV25-1 to TRBJ1-5; 8 nucleotides match TRBD1. Germline V gene lookup returns CDR1 MGHDK and CDR2 SYGVNS. The junction had 7 bases not matched to a gene; V was cut back by 6 bases and J by 6 bases. The CDR3 extends over 14 amino acids. The CDR3 DNA reads TGTGCCAGCAGCGACGGACAGGGTGGTCAGCCCCAGCATTTT. Its translation is CASSDGQGGQPQHF.

The V call is TRBV25-1, the J call TRBJ2-6, with TRBD1 matching over 7 bases. J gave up 0 bases and V 4 bases, and 9 bases lay outside the gene matches. The CDR3 sequence is 18 residues long. Germline V gene lookup returns CDR1 MGHDK and CDR2 SYGVNS. The DNA of the CDR3 is TGTGCCAGCAGTGCGAGGACAGGAGTGAACTCTGGGGCCAACGTCCTGACTTTC. Protein sequence: CASSARTGVNSGANVLTF.

This chain links TRBV28 with TRBJ2-5, with 7 nucleotides matching TRBD2. CDR3 size: 14 residues. V trimming: 2 bases; J trimming: 5 bases; junction bases outside the gene matches: 5. The germline V gene encodes CDR1 MDHEN and CDR2 SYDVKM. The CDR3 DNA follows: TGTGCCAGCAGTTTAGCGGGAGTAAGGGAGACCCAGTACTTC. As protein: CASSLAGVRETQYF.

This clone has just a few counts. The CDR3 loop is CASSLSLAGANTGELFF. The CDR3 coding sequence is TGCGCCAGCAGCTTGAGTCTAGCGGGGGCGAACACCGGGGAGCTGTTTTTT. V gene TRBV5-1 combines with J gene TRBJ2-2, with 10 bases that match TRBD2. After removal of 1 base from V and 0 bases from J, the junction contained 3 bases not matched to a gene. This CDR3 spans 17 amino acids. Germline-derived CDR1 and CDR2 are SGHRS and YFSETQ. Using reference TRBV5-1 and TRBJ2-2 for the parts outside the CDR3, the full variable domain is KAGVTQTPRYLIKTRGQQVTLSCSPISGHRSVSWYQQTPGQGLQFLFEYFSETQRNKGNFPGRFSGRQFSNSRSEMNVSTLELGDSALYLCASSLSLAGANTGELFFGEGSRLTVL.

The chain uses TRBV9 and TRBJ2-1; 8 positions match TRBD2. The CDR3 spans 15 residues. Losses at the gene ends were 5 bases for V and 10 bases for J; bases not matched to a gene: 14. The germline gives CDR1 SGDLS, CDR2 YYNGEE. The CDR3 nucleotides read TGTGCCAGCAGAAATACTAGCGGCGGTCCGGGGGAGCAGTTCTTC. Translating gives CASRNTSGGPGEQFF.

This clone turned up a few times. The V call is TRBV18, the J call TRBJ2-5; D gene unclear. This CDR3 comprises 11 residues. V lost 4 bases, J lost 3 bases, and 3 bases lay in between. Germline V gene sequence: CDR1 KGHSH, CDR2 LQKENI. CDR3 protein: CASSLEETQYF. DNA for the CDR3: TGTGCCAGCTCACTAGAAGAGACCCAGTACTTC.

This clone appeared a few times. The chain recombines TRBV27 with TRBJ2-5; perhaps TRBD1 as D (6 bases). This CDR3 is 15 amino acids long. V shed 2 bases and J shed 2 bases, with 12 bases lying between them. Germline CDR1 reads MNHEY; CDR2 reads SMNVEV (reference sequence). In DNA, the CDR3 is TGTGCCAGCAGTTTAGGGGCAGGGGCACAAGAGACCCAGTACTTC. Its translation is CASSLGAGAQETQYF.

The V and J genes are TRBV5-1 and TRBJ1-1; 7 bases align to TRBD1. Germline values: CDR1 SGHRS, CDR2 YFSETQ. The CDR3 length is 16 residues. V lost 0 bases, J lost 3 bases, and 8 bases stayed unmatched. This chain's CDR3 is CASSLDLTGRDTEAFF. The CDR3 DNA sequence: TGCGCCAGCAGCTTGGACTTGACAGGGCGAGACACTGAAGCTTTCTTT.